This entry features one TCR beta chain sequence. This sample was taken from a study of PD-L1 blockade in urothelial cancer. Clones were sequenced by immunoSEQ multiplex PCR, and TCRdb holds only the in-frame ones, with some missing. The repertoire has 35,000 or so clones, 75% to 90% of them found once; the top ten carry less than 20%. As for time point: pretreatment peripheral blood. The CDR3 is 14 residues long. Trimming removed 0 bases from V and 3 bases from J, with 10 bases in between. Germline V gene lookup returns CDR1 SGDLS and CDR2 YYNGEE. The receptor was derived from a man aged 60 to 69 with urothelial cancer. The chain employs TRBV9 and TRBJ2-7; D not resolved. The source was PBMCs, collected around atezolizumab (anti-PD-L1) treatment. For the CDR3, the DNA is TGTGCCAGCAGCGTAGCTGCCGGTGGCTACGAGCAGTACTTC. This codes for CASSVAAGGYEQYF.